This T cell receptor beta chain stems from a study of beta chain features in type 1 diabetes. Study observations and caveats: When Type 1 diabetes patients were examined, their TCRB CDR3s proved moderately but significantly shorter in all four CD4+ subsets.

Sequencing targeted expressed TCRB transcripts, as all isolated RNA had been reverse transcribed. The assay was immunoSEQ multiplex PCR, and TCRdb's table has in-frame clones only and misses some. The data hold 200,000 to 250,000 clones, with around 15% observed a single time. Of note for this clone: The antigen is undetermined.

Losses at the gene ends were 7 bases for V and 6 bases for J; bases not matched to a gene: 7. Looked up from germline, CDR1 is MGHDK and CDR2 is SYGVNS. CDR3 length equals 14 residues. The rearrangement links TRBV25-1 to TRBJ2-1, with 9 bases identical to TRBD2. The sequence was collected from a man aged 30-40 years with type 1 diabetes. Source material: naive CD4+ T cells from blood. The CDR3 protein is CASTGREGRNEQFF. In DNA, the CDR3 is TGTGCCAGCACAGGGCGGGAGGGCCGCAATGAGCAGTTCTTC.